Below, 22 T cell receptor beta chains from the same sample are listed, as sequenced in a study of blood T cell repertoires in COVID-19. TCRdb keeps only in-frame clones here, not all; method: immunoSEQ multiplex PCR. The sample records some 190,000 clones, 85% to 90% being singletons. Material for sequencing was PBMCs or T cells enriched from blood (not recorded which). The source is a woman in her thirties or forties in a cohort exposed to, infected with or recovered from COVID-19 (not recorded which).

This clone was seen only once. The chain has TRBV5-5 and TRBJ1-5, with 10 positions matching TRBD1. Per germline, CDR1 SGHKS and CDR2 YYEKEE (reference sequence). Losses at the gene ends were 5 bases for V and 2 bases for J; bases not matched to a gene: 13. The CDR3 extends over 18 amino acids. CDR3 protein: CASRAGTGELRGNQPQHF. CDR3 coding DNA: TGTGCCAGCAGGGCCGGGACAGGGGAGCTAAGGGGCAATCAGCCCCAGCATTTT.

The V call is TRBV11-2, the J call TRBJ1-4; D might be TRBD1 (6 bases). Germline CDR1 SGHAT, CDR2 FQNNGV. Deletions cut 7 bases from V and 4 bases from J, with 13 bases between. The CDR3 is 14 amino acids. CDR3 amino acids: CASKKDSLNEKLFF. CDR3 DNA sequence: TGTGCCAGCAAGAAGGACAGCCTTAATGAAAAACTGTTTTTT.

The chain links TRBV27 to TRBJ1-1; unclear D gene. This CDR3 is 12 amino acids long. V was trimmed by 2 bases and J by 4 bases, leaving 5 bases between them. Germline lookup yields CDR1 MNHEY and CDR2 SMNVEV (reference sequence). CDR3 nucleotides: TGTGCCAGCAGTTTAAGAGGCACTGAAGCTTTCTTT. Its protein is CASSLRGTEAFF.

In its sample, this clone was seen once. The rearrangement links TRBV6-5 to TRBJ2-2; D may be TRBD1 (6 bases). The germline V gene encodes CDR1 MNHEY and CDR2 SVGAGI. Trimming took off 6 bases at V and 7 bases at J, with 9 bases between the two ends. The CDR3 consists of 12 residues. In DNA form, the CDR3 reads TGTGCCAGCAGCCTAGGGGGCGGGGAGCTGTTTTTT. Translating it yields CASSLGGGELFF.

The CDR3 loop is CASSSDRALEAFF. CDR3 DNA: TGTGCCAGCAGTTCCGACAGGGCGCTCGAAGCTTTCTTT. The chain combines TRBV6-5 with TRBJ1-1, with TRBD1 identical over 7 bases. The length of the CDR3 is 13 residues. The ends lost 4 bases at V and 8 bases at J; junction bases unmatched: 7. CDR1 is MNHEY, CDR2 SVGAGI, per germline.

This sequence joins TRBV28 and TRBJ1-3, with 10 positions matching TRBD1. From germline, CDR1 is MDHEN and CDR2 SYDVKM. J was trimmed by 2 bases and V by 4 bases; bases with no gene match: 5. The CDR3 covers 16 residues. CDR3 amino acids: CASSSATGGPGNTIYF. The CDR3 DNA reads TGTGCCAGCAGTTCAGCGACAGGGGGCCCTGGAAACACCATATATTTT.

The V gene is TRBV27, the J gene TRBJ2-7; D remains ambiguous. The CDR3 contains 13 residues. Between the trimmed V and J ends, which lost 6 bases and 0 bases, there was a span of 9 bases. CDR1 and CDR2 (germline): MNHEY, SMNVEV (reference sequence). The CDR3 reads CASRPQSSYEQYF. DNA of the CDR3: TGTGCCAGCAGACCACAGAGCTCCTACGAGCAGTACTTC.

This sequence joins TRBV18 and TRBJ1-2; 9 positions agree with TRBD1. CDR1 and CDR2 from the germline V gene are KGHSH and LQKENI. V dropped 3 bases and J dropped 8; count of bases not matched to a gene: 1. CDR3 length: 12 amino acids. This CDR3 reads CASSPDRGGYTF. CDR3 nucleotide sequence: TGTGCCAGCTCACCTGACAGGGGGGGCTACACCTTC.

V is TRBV18 and J is TRBJ2-4, with 10 bases that match TRBD1. Germline CDR1 is KGHSH and CDR2 is LQKENI. The CDR3 runs 21 residues. J gave up 2 bases and V 3 bases, and 19 bases lay outside the gene matches. CDR3: CASSPPFESAGTGDPKNIQYF. As DNA, the CDR3 is TGTGCCAGCTCACCTCCATTCGAATCTGCGGGGACAGGGGATCCCAAAAACATTCAGTACTTC.

CDR3 in amino acids: CASSVRREEGADTQYF. The CDR3, as DNA: TGTGCCAGCAGCGTAAGACGGGAGGAGGGCGCAGATACGCAGTATTTT. The rearrangement uses TRBV5-4 and TRBJ2-3; 7 bases map to TRBD2. With 4 bases clipped from V and 4 bases from J, the junction kept 12 bases outside the gene matches. The germline gives CDR1 SGHNT, CDR2 YYREEE (reference sequence). The CDR3 runs 16 residues. Looking up the rest from reference TRBV5-4 and TRBJ2-3 gives the full variable domain: ETGVTQSPTHLIKTRGQQVTLRCSSQSGHNTVSWYQQALGQGPQFIFQYYREEENGRGNFPPRFSGLQFPNYSSELNVNALELDDSALYLCASSVRREEGADTQYFGPGTRLTVL.

The chain recombines TRBV6-5 with TRBJ1-5; no reliable D call. The CDR3 has 15 residues. Germline V gene lookup returns CDR1 MNHEY and CDR2 SVGAGI. Trimming removed 8 bases from V and 1 base from J, with 15 bases in between. Here the CDR3 DNA reads TGTGCCAGCGATAAGAGGGATTCGAGCAATCAGCCCCAGCATTTT. As protein: CASDKRDSSNQPQHF.

The V gene is TRBV6-4, the J gene TRBJ2-3; 10 nucleotides align to TRBD1. CDR1 MRHNA and CDR2 SNTAGT come from the germline V gene. Trimming took 3 bases from V and 3 from J; bases not matched to a gene: 3. This CDR3 contains 15 residues. CDR3: CASSESGQGTDTQYF. In DNA form, the CDR3 reads TGTGCCAGCAGTGAATCGGGACAGGGGACAGATACGCAGTATTTT.

The chain links TRBV9 to TRBJ1-2; 7 bases map to TRBD1. CDR1 SGDLS and CDR2 YYNGEE come from the germline V gene. Trimming cost V 0 bases and J 6 bases; bases outside gene matches: 17. The CDR3 length is 18 residues. The CDR3 DNA sequence: TGTGCCAGCAGCGTAGAACCGGGACAGAACAGACGCCGTGATGGCTACACCTTC. It is translated as CASSVEPGQNRRRDGYTF.

The chain carries TRBV20-1 and TRBJ1-2; unclear D gene. The germline V gene has CDR1 DFQATT and CDR2 SNEGSKA (reference sequence). The CDR3 spans 11 residues. The V and J ends lost 6 bases and 7 bases respectively, with 12 bases between them. The DNA for the CDR3 is TGCAGTGCCCGGAACAGTGGTGGCTACACCTTC. It is translated as CSARNSGGYTF.

This chain links TRBV4-3 with TRBJ1-2, with D tentatively TRBD1 (6 bases). Germline CDR1 and CDR2: LGHNA and YSLEER. The length of the CDR3 is 14 residues. Trimming pared 4 bases from V and 7 bases from J, leaving 16 bases between. Here the CDR3 DNA reads TGCGCCAGCAGCCTCTTAACGTCCAGGGGTGGCTACACCTTC. Translation: CASSLLTSRGGYTF.

This clone was observed a single time. The chain links TRBV28 to TRBJ2-3; tentatively, D is TRBD1 (5 bases). Per germline, CDR1 MDHEN and CDR2 SYDVKM. This CDR3 contains 13 residues. V lost 2 bases and J lost 6, with 9 bases in between. In nucleotides, the CDR3 is TGTGCCAGCAGTTTAGCAGGGCGGGATACGCAGTATTTT. It translates to CASSLAGRDTQYF.

The chain carries TRBV7-6 and TRBJ1-3; D is perhaps TRBD1 (5 bases). Trimming removed 5 bases at V and 8 bases at J, with 16 bases between. Germline values: CDR1 SGHVS, CDR2 FNYEAQ. The CDR3 extends over 14 amino acids. CDR3: CASSDKGPWDTIYF. CDR3 nucleotide sequence: TGTGCCAGCAGCGATAAGGGGCCTTGGGACACCATATATTTT.

J is TRBJ1-4 and V is TRBV19; 10 bases agree with TRBD1. The CDR3 runs 15 residues. Germline loops: CDR1 LNHDA, CDR2 SQIVND (reference sequence). The ends lost 3 bases at V and 6 bases at J; junction bases unmatched: 4. For the CDR3, the DNA is TGTGCCAGTAGTATCTCCGGGACAGGGGATGAAAAACTGTTTTTT. It encodes CASSISGTGDEKLFF.

The J gene is TRBJ1-1, the V gene TRBV29-1; tentatively, D is TRBD1 (5 bases). CDR1 is SQVTM, CDR2 ANQGSEA, per germline. V was shortened by 5 bases and J by 0 bases, with 16 bases between the two germline ends. The CDR3 runs 15 residues. The CDR3 nucleotides are TGCAGCGTTCGATCAGGGTGGGGTATGAACACTGAAGCTTTCTTT. The encoded protein is CSVRSGWGMNTEAFF.

The gene calls are TRBV7-9 and TRBJ1-2; D is possibly TRBD1 (5 bases). The CDR3 length is 15 residues. V was shortened by 5 bases and J by 5 bases, with 18 bases between the two germline ends. CDR1 and CDR2 from the germline V gene are SEHNR and FQNEAQ (reference sequence). The CDR3 DNA reads TGTGCCAGCAGCCCTCCCCCGGGCAGGGCTTATGGCTACACCTTC. Protein sequence: CASSPPPGRAYGYTF.

The V and J genes are TRBV11-3 and TRBJ2-3; TRBD1 matches 10 bases. V lost 5 bases to trimming and J lost 6 bases; unmatched junction nucleotides: 11. This CDR3 is 16 amino acids long. Germline-derived CDR1 and CDR2 are SGHNT and YENEEA. CDR3 nucleotide sequence: TGTGCCAGCAGCCTAAGGGACAGGGGAGCTCGCGATACGCAGTATTTT. Translating gives CASSLRDRGARDTQYF.

This chain uses TRBV3-1 (or the pseudogene TRBV3-2) with TRBJ2-5; 7 nucleotides match TRBD1. V lost 3 bases to trimming and J lost 1 base; unmatched junction nucleotides: 5. The CDR3 contains 15 residues. The germline V gene has CDR1 LGHDT and CDR2 YNNKEL (reference sequence). As DNA, the CDR3 is TGTGCCAGCAGCCATCAGACAGGGCGCCAAGAGACCCAGTACTTC. Its protein product is CASSHQTGRQETQYF.